This is a list of T cell receptor beta chains from one sample in a study of cytomegalovirus exposure and HLA in healthy donors. Sequencing used immunoSEQ multiplex PCR; TCRdb keeps in-frame clones, though not all of them. The sample lists approximately 140,000 clones; around 80% were seen once. Material: PBMCs. Every receptor here comes from a man aged 35 to 55 in good health and CMV-seropositive. The CDR3 runs from the conserved cysteine through the conserved F or W. The D gene is left open where the match is weak. Expanded clones get a size class; other rows say once, few or many, or leave the size out.

TRBJ1-1,.,TRBV12-5,.,TGTGCTAGTGGTTTGGTATTGGAGGGGAAGGCTTTCTTT,CASGLVLEGKAFF
TRBJ1-2,.,TRBV5-1,.,TGCGGGTCGGGAGAGACCAACTATGGCTACACCTTC,CGSGETNYGYTF
TRBJ2-5,.,TRBV7-9,TRBD1,TGTGCCAGCAGCTGGGTGTCAGGGGGAGAGACCCAGTACTTC,CASSWVSGGETQYF
TRBJ1-2,once,TRBV7-9,.,TGTGCCAGCAGCTCCCCGCTATTCGGTCAGAGCGCTAACTATGGCTACACCTTC,CASSSPLFGQSANYGYTF
TRBJ1-5,few,TRBV30,.,TGTGCCTGGAGTACAGGGAAGGTTGGCAATCAGCCCCAGCATTTT,CAWSTGKVGNQPQHF
TRBJ1-4,.,TRBV18,.,TGTGCCAGCTCACCACCCAGTCAAGATGAAAAACTGTTTTTT,CASSPPSQDEKLFF
TRBJ2-2,.,TRBV5-6,TRBD1,TGTGCCAGCAGCTTCCCCACAGGGGCCGCCGGGGAGCTGTTTTTT,CASSFPTGAAGELFF
TRBJ2-7,once,TRBV5-4,TRBD1,TGTGCCAGCAGCCCGGGACAGGGTGTCGAGCAGTACTTC,CASSPGQGVEQYF
TRBJ2-3,.,TRBV25-1,.,TGTGCCAGCAGTGAATCACCCGGAGGTGGGAGGCCCACAGATACGCAGTATTTT,CASSESPGGGRPTDTQYF
TRBJ1-1,.,TRBV11-2,TRBD1,TGTGCCAGCAGCCCGCGACAGGGAGGAAACACTGAAGCTTTCTTT,CASSPRQGGNTEAFF
TRBJ1-2,.,TRBV5-4,TRBD1,TGTGCCAGCAGCTCCGAGGGGGGACAGAACCTTCGGAGCTACACCTTC,CASSSEGGQNLRSYTF
TRBJ2-5,.,TRBV4-1,TRBD1,TGCGCCAGCAGAGACCTACAGGGGAGAGAGACCCAGTACTTC,CASRDLQGRETQYF
TRBJ1-4,.,TRBV4-1,TRBD1,TGCGCCAGCAGCCAGGGACAGGGTTTGAGACTGTTTTTT,CASSQGQGLRLFF
TRBJ2-5,.,TRBV11-2,TRBD2,TGTGCCAGCAGCTTAGAGGCGGGAGGATACGGAGAGACCCAGTACTTC,CASSLEAGGYGETQYF
TRBJ1-2,.,TRBV19,.,TGTGCCAGTAGTATCGGGAGTGGGTCCTCAGGGAACTATGGCTACACCTTC,CASSIGSGSSGNYGYTF
TRBJ1-2,.,TRBV18,TRBD1,TGTGCCAGCTCCCCGGGACAGGGAGGTGGCTACACCTTC,CASSPGQGGGYTF
TRBJ2-3,few,TRBV29-1,.,TGCAGCGTTGAGCGGCGAGTAGATACGCAGTATTTT,CSVERRVDTQYF
TRBJ2-7,.,TRBV11-1,TRBD2,TGTGCCAGCAGCCCTCCAGCGGGAGGGCCCGAGCAGTACTTC,CASSPPAGGPEQYF
TRBJ2-3,.,TRBV5-1,.,TGCGCCAGCAGCTTGGACTTTAGCAGAAGCACAGATACGCAGTATTTT,CASSLDFSRSTDTQYF
TRBJ2-2,few,TRBV19,.,TGTGCCAGTAGTACGAGGGCCGGGGAGCTGTTTTTT,CASSTRAGELFF
TRBJ2-3,.,TRBV9,.,TGTGCCAGCAGCCCTGAAACCGGGAGCACAGATACGCAGTATTTT,CASSPETGSTDTQYF
TRBJ2-2,.,TRBV10-2,TRBD2,TGCGCCAGCAGAGTGGGACTAGCGGGGCTATCCGGCCCTAACGGGGAGCTGTTTTTT,CASRVGLAGLSGPNGELFF
TRBJ2-3,.,TRBV7-2,.,TGTGCCAGCAGCTTAGCTGTTCGGGCAGATACGCAGTATTTT,CASSLAVRADTQYF
TRBJ2-3,.,TRBV6-5,.,TGTGCCAGCAGTTACCAGATCACAGATACGCAGTATTTT,CASSYQITDTQYF
TRBJ2-3,.,TRBV2,TRBD1,TGTGCCAGCACCACCGGGACAGGTGGAACAGATACGCAGTATTTT,CASTTGTGGTDTQYF
TRBJ1-2,.,TRBV10-3,.,TGTGCCATCAGGGGAGATCCAGTGGGCTACACCTTC,CAIRGDPVGYTF
TRBJ2-5,few,TRBV7-9,.,TGTGCCAGCAGCTTATACGTAGGAGGGGAAGGGGAGACCCAGTACTTC,CASSLYVGGEGETQYF
TRBJ2-5,.,TRBV5-6,.,TGTGCCAGCAGCTTGGTGGGGCAGACCCAGTACTTC,CASSLVGQTQYF
TRBJ1-4,.,TRBV6-1,TRBD1,TGTGCCAGCAGTGAGACCCCGGGACAGGTTAGCCCTTTT,CASSETPGQVSPF
TRBJ2-2,.,TRBV5-1,TRBD2,TGCGCCAGCAGCCGCGCGGGGCGGGAGGAATCCGGGGACGGGGAGCTGTTTTTT,CASSRAGREESGDGELFF
TRBJ1-2,.,TRBV28,TRBD1,TGTGCCAGCAGTTCAGGAGGGGGCGAAGCCTATGGCTACACCTTC,CASSSGGGEAYGYTF
TRBJ1-5,few,TRBV7-3,.,TGTGCCAGCAGCCCCGAGGGTAATCAGCCCCAGCATTTT,CASSPEGNQPQHF
TRBJ2-3,.,TRBV7-2,TRBD2,TGTGCCAGCAGCTTAGTGCTTAGCGGGAGTACAGATACGCAGTATTTT,CASSLVLSGSTDTQYF